Presented here are 8 T cell receptor beta chains from one specimen sequenced in a study of technical replicates of blood from a handful of donors. The data were produced by immunoSEQ multiplex PCR, yet TCRdb's version contains in-frame clones alone and is incomplete. The sample holds some 66,000 clones, more than 75% seen once. Sequencing was done on a sample of PBMCs. The receptors shown here come from a human donor in good health. Some clones in this sample may be carry-over from other donors' samples.

V usage is TRBV4-3 and J usage is TRBJ1-6; no definite D call. Germline V gives CDR1 LGHNA, CDR2 YSLEER. CDR3 length: 15 residues. The V end lost 0 bases, the J end lost 5 bases, and 8 bases lay between the germline ends. In nucleotides, the CDR3 is TGCGCCAGCAGCCAAGATCAGCAGGATAATTCACCCCTCCACTTT. Translated, it gives CASSQDQQDNSPLHF.

This chain uses TRBV6-6 with TRBJ2-2; TRBD2 matches at 10 bases. V lost 6 bases to trimming and J lost 5 bases; unmatched junction nucleotides: 9. From germline, CDR1 is MNHNY and CDR2 SVGAGI (reference sequence). The CDR3 contains 16 residues. CDR3 DNA: TGTGCCAGCAGCCCCCAGCGGGGGGGCCCAACCGGGGAGCTGTTTTTT. It specifies CASSPQRGGPTGELFF.

V gene TRBV6-5 combines with J gene TRBJ1-2; D uncertain. This CDR3 region has 12 residues. The V end lost 5 bases, the J end lost 2 bases, and 6 bases lay between the germline ends. The germline V gene encodes CDR1 MNHEY and CDR2 SVGAGI. The CDR3 DNA sequence: TGTGCCAGCAGTGAAGCAAACTATGGCTACACCTTC. Its translation is CASSEANYGYTF.

This clone showed up just a few times. V usage is TRBV2 and J usage is TRBJ1-3; 7 bases fit TRBD1. Trimming cost V 5 bases and J 3 bases; bases outside gene matches: 10. CDR3 size: 16 residues. The germline gives CDR1 SNHLY, CDR2 FYNNEI. The CDR3 spells CASSKTDRVNGNTIYF. CDR3 nucleotide sequence: TGTGCCAGCAGTAAAACCGACAGGGTAAATGGAAACACCATATATTTT.

The table lists this clone with a count of one. The gene calls are TRBV10-3 and TRBJ2-7; 12 bases are shared with TRBD1. J gave up 4 bases and V 7 bases, and 11 bases lay outside the gene matches. The CDR3 has 16 residues. Germline V lookup: CDR1 ENHRY, CDR2 SYGVKD. CDR3 loop: CAITEGWDRGLYEQYF. DNA for the CDR3: TGTGCCATCACCGAGGGTTGGGACAGGGGGCTTTACGAGCAGTACTTC.

This chain joins TRBV7-7 and TRBJ1-3, with 8 positions matching TRBD1. The CDR3 covers 16 residues. From germline, CDR1 is SSHAT and CDR2 FNYEAQ (reference sequence). Losses at the gene ends were 3 bases for V and 0 bases for J; bases not matched to a gene: 4. CDR3 in amino acids: CASSLGTGGSGNTIYF. The DNA of the CDR3 is TGTGCCAGCAGCTTGGGCACAGGGGGCTCTGGAAACACCATATATTTT. Complete variable domain (other parts from reference TRBV7-7 and TRBJ1-3): GAGVSQSPRYKVTKRGQDVTLRCDPISSHATLYWYQQALGQGPEFLTYFNYEAQPDKSGLPSDRFSAERPEGSISTLTIQRTEQRDSAMYRCASSLGTGGSGNTIYFGEGSWLTVV.

V is TRBV7-2 and J is TRBJ2-2; possibly TRBD2 for D (6 bases). The CDR3 is made up of 15 amino acids. Germline CDR1 is SGHTA and CDR2 is FQGNSA. Trimming cost V 1 base and J 6 bases, with 12 bases left between them. Here the CDR3 DNA reads TGTGCCAGCAGCTTAGTCGGGAGTGAGGCCGGGGAGCTGTTTTTT. Residues: CASSLVGSEAGELFF.

The chain joins TRBV4-2 to TRBJ2-7; 7 nucleotides agree with TRBD1. Trimming took 0 bases from V and 2 from J; bases not matched to a gene: 7. This CDR3 has 16 amino acids. Germline V gene lookup returns CDR1 LGHNA and CDR2 YNFKEQ. The CDR3 loop is CASSQERTGRAYEQYF. The CDR3 DNA is TGTGCCAGCAGCCAAGAGCGGACAGGACGCGCCTACGAGCAGTACTTC.